Below, 10 T cell receptor beta chains from the same sample are listed, as sequenced in a study of technical replicates of blood from four donors. Assay used: immunoSEQ multiplex PCR; TCRdb lists only in-frame clones, some missing. This table holds 55,000 to 75,000 clones, about nine tenths found once. Sequencing input: PBMCs. The receptor set was obtained from a human donor in good health. Some clones in this sample may be carry-over from other donors' samples.

The genes are TRBV27 and TRBJ1-2; D is perhaps TRBD1 (6 bases). From germline, CDR1 is MNHEY and CDR2 SMNVEV (reference sequence). The CDR3 sequence is 13 residues long. V was trimmed by 6 bases and J by 4 bases, leaving 12 bases between them. The CDR3 sequence is CASSQTGGYGYTF. The CDR3 DNA reads as TGTGCCAGCAGCCAGACAGGAGGCTATGGCTACACCTTC.

The genes are TRBV12-5 and TRBJ2-1; 8 nucleotides agree with TRBD2. Germline V lookup: CDR1 LGHNT, CDR2 FRNRAP. This CDR3 spans 14 amino acids. V was clipped by 0 bases and J by 8 bases; unmatched bases: 3. The CDR3 sequence is CASGLVTGRDEQFF. The CDR3 region has the DNA TGTGCTAGTGGTTTGGTAACCGGGAGGGATGAGCAGTTCTTC.

V and J are TRBV9 and TRBJ2-3, with 14 bases fitting TRBD2. In germline, CDR1 is SGDLS, CDR2 YYNGEE. The V and J ends lost 4 bases and 9 bases, in that order; junction bases with no gene match: 7. The CDR3 consists of 15 residues. The CDR3 sequence: CASSPRTSGGSTQYF. CDR3 coding DNA: TGTGCCAGCAGCCCACGGACTAGCGGGGGGTCGACGCAGTATTTT.

Concerning this clone itself: An end of the junction differs from the germline gene, which may be a read error. The chain is built from TRBV7-4 and TRBJ1-4, with D unclear. CDR1 is SGHVT and CDR2 is SQSDAQ in the germline V gene. This CDR3 spans 16 amino acids. DNA of the CDR3: TGTGCCAGCATCCATCTCCACCGTGAGTTCCACAGTCCGCGAGCTTTT. This codes for CASIHLHREFHSPRAF. The full variable domain, rest sourced from reference TRBV7-4 and TRBJ1-4, is GAGVSQSPRYKVAKRGRDVALRCDSISGHVTLYWYRQTLGQGSEVLTYSQSDAQRDKSGRPSGRFSAERPERSVSTLKIQRTEQGDSAVYLCASIHLHREFHSPRAFGSGTQLSVL.

The chain joins TRBV5-6 to TRBJ2-5; TRBD2 agrees at 9 bases. Germline trimming cut 3 bases from V and 4 bases from J; bases unmatched to any gene: 10. CDR1 SGHDT and CDR2 YYEEEE come from the germline V gene. This CDR3 has 16 amino acids. This CDR3 reads CASSWVSGSQRETQYF. The CDR3 DNA sequence: TGTGCCAGCAGCTGGGTTAGCGGGAGTCAGAGAGAGACCCAGTACTTC.

The V gene is TRBV4-1, the J gene TRBJ2-1, with D possibly being TRBD1 (6 bases). V lost 0 bases and J lost 4, with 19 bases in between. This CDR3 has 18 amino acids. Germline values: CDR1 MGHRA, CDR2 YSYEKL. CDR3 loop: CASSQDRVRTAKYNEQFF. CDR3 DNA: TGCGCCAGCAGCCAAGATAGGGTAAGGACAGCGAAATACAATGAGCAGTTCTTC.

V and J are TRBV11-3 and TRBJ2-3, with D perhaps matching TRBD2 (5 bases). The V and J ends lost 5 bases and 3 bases respectively, with 9 bases between them. The germline V gene encodes CDR1 SGHNT and CDR2 YENEEA. This CDR3 spans 13 amino acids. CDR3 nucleotides: TGTGCCAGCAGCCGGGGAGAAACAGATACGCAGTATTTT. Translating gives CASSRGETDTQYF.

The gene calls are TRBV6-4 and TRBJ2-3, with 7 bases identical to TRBD2. Trimming at V came to 5 bases and at J to 6 bases, leaving 14 bases not matched to a gene. This CDR3 spans 16 amino acids. CDR1 MRHNA and CDR2 SNTAGT come from the germline V gene. This chain's CDR3 is CASSPEGEAGQDTQYF. The CDR3 DNA is TGTGCCAGCAGTCCCGAGGGTGAAGCGGGGCAGGATACGCAGTATTTT.

The chain recombines TRBV27 with TRBJ2-7; the match to TRBD2 covers 8 bases. The ends lost 5 bases at V and 7 bases at J; junction bases unmatched: 13. Per the germline V gene, CDR1 is MNHEY and CDR2 is SMNVEV (reference sequence). This CDR3 spans 15 amino acids. The CDR3, as DNA: TGTGCCAGCAGTCCCCCGGGCGGGAGGCCATGGGAGCAGTACTTC. Encoded protein: CASSPPGGRPWEQYF.

This chain joins TRBV4-3 and TRBJ1-1, with D tentatively TRBD1 (6 bases). With 2 bases removed from V and 6 bases from J, the gap between germline ends came to 10 bases. CDR3 length equals 13 residues. Germline V gene data show CDR1 as LGHNA and CDR2 as YSLEER. The CDR3 spells CASSQKPGAEAFF. In DNA form, the CDR3 reads TGCGCCAGCAGCCAAAAACCAGGGGCTGAAGCTTTCTTT.